This record concerns one T cell receptor beta chain sequence. What it binds is unknown. With 6 bases removed from V and 4 bases from J, the gap between germline ends came to 13 bases. From germline, CDR1 is MDHEN and CDR2 SYDVKM. The CDR3 is 13 residues long. Described treatment: 15 to 20 received Ad26.COV2.S at low or high dose, single or two shots; roughly five received placebo; per-sample allocation not given. Day 63 following the first vaccine or placebo injection was when the samples were taken. Generated by immunoSEQ multiplex PCR, the TCRdb table keeps only in-frame clones and is missing some. Here the sample spans a few hundred thousand clones, more than 75% being singletons. This specimen comes from a study of Ad26.COV2.S vaccination and SARS-CoV-2 variants. Overall study context: Into the muscle, Ad26.COV2.S was dosed once or twice, 56 days apart. Study-wide findings and caveats: Spike-specific TCR breadth was greater after Ad26.COV2.S than placebo. Analyses of TCR breadth and depth may have underestimated total T cell responses. CD8+ and CD4+ T cells specific for spike reportedly responded with substantial breadth after vaccination.

The TCR sequence derives from a person between 18 and 65 years old who received the Ad26.COV2.S COVID-19 vaccine or a placebo. This specimen was peripheral blood, taken in a trial of Ad26.COV2.S vaccine versus placebo. V and J are TRBV28 and TRBJ2-7; the D call may be TRBD1 or TRBD2 (5 bases each). The chain's CDR3 is CASSPGAPYEQYF. The DNA for the CDR3 is TGTGCCAGCAGCCCCGGGGCGCCTTACGAGCAGTACTTC. Supplemented by reference TRBV28 and TRBJ2-7, the full variable domain reads DVKVTQSSRYLVKRTGEKVFLECVQDMDHENMFWYRQDPGLGLRLIYFSYDVKMKEKGDIPEGYSVSREKKERFSLILESASTNQTSMYLCASSPGAPYEQYFGPGTRLTVT.